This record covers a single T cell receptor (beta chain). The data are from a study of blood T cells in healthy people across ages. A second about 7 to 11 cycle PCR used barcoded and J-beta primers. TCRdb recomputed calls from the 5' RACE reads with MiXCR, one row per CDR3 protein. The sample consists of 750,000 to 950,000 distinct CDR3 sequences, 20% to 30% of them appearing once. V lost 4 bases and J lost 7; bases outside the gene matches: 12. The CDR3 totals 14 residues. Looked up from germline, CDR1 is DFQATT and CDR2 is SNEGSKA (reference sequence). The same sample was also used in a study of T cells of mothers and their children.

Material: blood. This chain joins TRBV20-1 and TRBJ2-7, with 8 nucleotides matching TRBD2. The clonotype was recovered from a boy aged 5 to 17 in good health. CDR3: CSANLDSGGGEQYF. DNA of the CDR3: TGCAGTGCTAATCTAGACAGTGGCGGGGGGGAGCAGTACTTC.